This T cell receptor (beta chain) was retrieved from a study of blood T cell repertoires in COVID-19. Study-wide background: Material from acute and convalescent COVID-19 was sourced from the United States, Italy and Spain. Nucleic acid was either cDNA or gDNA, and it came from T cells, B-cell-depleted T cells, or PBMCs.

As handled by the study authors: Estimated nucleated cell counts came from reference gene primer amplification. The data were produced by immunoSEQ multiplex PCR, yet TCRdb's version contains in-frame clones alone and is incomplete. The V and J calls and clone size were taken over from that table, and D and trimming were inferred from the DNA. The sample lists 75,000 to 90,000 clones; around nine tenths were seen once. Per the germline V gene, CDR1 is SSHAT and CDR2 is FNYEAQ (reference sequence). This CDR3 region has 13 residues. This clone was picked up one time. At one end, the junction sequence differs from germline, possibly due to a read error.

The chain is built from TRBV7-7 and TRBJ2-3; 8 nucleotides line up with TRBD2. This TCR derives from a human donor in a cohort sampled during active COVID-19. Sequencing was performed on peripheral blood. CDR3 sequence (DNA): TGTGCTAGCAGCTTAGCTTCGGGGGGGGTCCAGTATTTT. Translated, it gives CASSLASGGVQYF.